These 29 T cell receptor beta chains were all obtained from the same sample, sequenced in a study of blood T cell repertoires in COVID-19 (dated by TCRdb to 2020 to 2022). Library creation used the immunoSEQ multiplex PCR assay. TCRdb's version of the immuneACCESS table is confined to in-frame rearrangements and falls short of the full clone set. An unresolved V gene accounts for under half of the shortfall where checked; the remainder is of unknown origin. This sample is represented by almost 250,000 clones; around 87% of them were singletons. Of the sample, 1.5% to 2% is held by the ten largest clones. The sequenced sample was PBMCs or T cells enriched from blood (not recorded which). These receptors came from a woman between 45 and 60 years old who had recovered from COVID-19.

The table lists this clone with a count of one. This chain connects TRBV11-2 to TRBJ2-3; D remains ambiguous. V lost 3 bases to trimming and J lost 4 bases, with 5 bases between them. This CDR3 has 12 residues. Germline-derived CDR1 and CDR2 are SGHAT and FQNNGV. DNA of the CDR3: TGTGCCAGCAGCTTCCATGCAGATACGCAGTATTTT. Encoded protein: CASSFHADTQYF. The variable domain in full, with the rest retrieved from reference TRBV11-2 and TRBJ2-3, is EAGVAQSPRYKIIEKRQSVAFWCNPISGHATLYWYQQILGQGPKLLIQFQNNGVVDDSQLPKDRFSAERLKGVDSTLKIQPAKLEDSAVYLCASSFHADTQYFGPGTRLTVL.

This clone was seen once. The identical CDR3 is also encoded by other nucleotide sequences in the sample. V is TRBV5-1 and J is TRBJ1-2; 8 bases fit TRBD1. The CDR3 length is 13 residues. With 4 bases clipped from V and 3 bases from J, the junction kept 2 bases outside the gene matches. Germline V gene data show CDR1 as SGHRS and CDR2 as YFSETQ. The CDR3 nucleotides are TGCGCCAGCAGCCAGACAGGGGACTATGGCTACACCTTC. The encoded protein is CASSQTGDYGYTF.

The chain joins TRBV5-6 to TRBJ2-1; TRBD2 matches at 10 bases. The length of the CDR3 is 17 residues. Unmatched junction bases numbered 14, after V lost 2 bases and J lost 9 bases. The germline gives CDR1 SGHDT, CDR2 YYEEEE. The CDR3 sequence: CASSLHLQREGPFEQFF. CDR3 bases: TGTGCCAGCAGCTTACACCTACAGCGGGAGGGTCCGTTTGAGCAGTTCTTC.

The chain recombines TRBV5-1 with TRBJ1-4; D remains unclear. Germline CDR1 SGHRS, CDR2 YFSETQ. The V end was cut by 6 bases, the J end by 5 bases, with 17 bases between. The CDR3 sequence is 15 residues long. The CDR3 reads CASTKGDSRNEKLFF. CDR3 nucleotide sequence: TGCGCCAGCACGAAGGGAGACTCTCGAAATGAAAAACTGTTTTTT.

This chain uses TRBV14 with TRBJ1-1; 7 bases map to TRBD1. Trimming at V came to 4 bases and at J to 8 bases, leaving 7 bases not matched to a gene. The CDR3 spans 13 residues. Germline V gene sequence: CDR1 SGHDN, CDR2 FVKESK. CDR3 loop: CASSLILTGEAFF. The CDR3 nucleotides are TGTGCCAGCAGCCTAATACTGACAGGGGAAGCTTTCTTT. Using reference TRBV14 and TRBJ1-1 for the parts outside the CDR3, the full variable domain is EAGVTQFPSHSVIEKGQTVTLRCDPISGHDNLYWYRRVMGKEIKFLLHFVKESKQDESGMPNNRFLAERTGGTYSTLKVQPAELEDSGVYFCASSLILTGEAFFGQGTRLTVV.

V is TRBV30 and J is TRBJ2-3; TRBD1 or TRBD2 may be the D gene (6 bases each). There are 13 residues in the CDR3. The V gene's germline CDR1 is GTSNPN and CDR2 SVGIG (reference sequence). With 5 bases removed from V and 3 bases from J, the gap between germline ends came to 12 bases. The CDR3: CAWGGLGTDTQYF. The CDR3 nucleotides read TGTGCCTGGGGGGGGCTGGGGACAGATACGCAGTATTTT.

This rearrangement joins TRBV14 to TRBJ1-1, with 8 positions matching TRBD1. Trimming cost V 0 bases and J 5 bases; bases outside gene matches: 17. Germline CDR1 is SGHDN and CDR2 is FVKESK. This CDR3 is built from 19 residues. CDR3 amino acids: CASSQDRGEKDRVETEAFF. The CDR3 DNA is TGTGCCAGCAGCCAAGATCGGGGGGAGAAGGACAGGGTGGAGACTGAAGCTTTCTTT.

The genes are TRBV19 and TRBJ1-1; D not certain. Germline V gene lookup returns CDR1 LNHDA and CDR2 SQIVND (reference sequence). With 2 bases removed from V and 4 bases from J, the gap between germline ends came to 17 bases. This CDR3 is built from 16 residues. This CDR3 reads CASSISGRSSVTEAFF. The CDR3 nucleotides read TGTGCCAGTAGTATATCCGGCAGGTCGTCCGTCACTGAAGCTTTCTTT.

The V and J genes are TRBV4-3 and TRBJ2-7; TRBD2 matches 8 bases. The length of the CDR3 is 18 residues. V trimming: 4 bases; J trimming: 6 bases; junction bases outside the gene matches: 20. Germline V gene data show CDR1 as LGHNA and CDR2 as YSLEER. This CDR3 is CASSLFGGSGSVPGEQYF. In DNA form, the CDR3 reads TGCGCCAGCAGCCTTTTCGGGGGAAGCGGGAGCGTACCGGGCGAGCAGTACTTC.

The chain links TRBV27 to TRBJ2-7, with 8 positions matching TRBD2. J lost 3 bases, V lost 2 bases, and 9 bases had no gene match. This CDR3 spans 16 amino acids. Germline loops: CDR1 MNHEY, CDR2 SMNVEV (reference sequence). CDR3 protein: CASSLGYRAGDYEQYF. CDR3 coding DNA: TGTGCCAGCAGTTTAGGGTACCGAGCGGGAGACTACGAGCAGTACTTC.

The chain combines TRBV2 with TRBJ1-3; 7 bases match TRBD1. The trim removed 6 bases at V and 5 bases at J, leaving 16 bases unmatched. CDR3 length: 17 residues. Germline CDR1 SNHLY, CDR2 FYNNEI. This CDR3 is CASRGINRGPLRNTIYF. The CDR3 DNA is TGTGCCAGCAGGGGGATAAACAGGGGACCTCTGCGAAACACCATATATTTT.

This chain links TRBV2 with TRBJ1-6; D unresolved. Trimming left V 8 bases short and J 0 bases short, with 14 bases between. CDR1 and CDR2 from the germline V gene are SNHLY and FYNNEI. This CDR3 is built from 16 residues. The CDR3 is CASSAAYSSYNSPLHF. CDR3 DNA: TGTGCCAGCTCTGCGGCATATAGCTCCTATAATTCACCCCTCCACTTT.

For the CDR3, the DNA is TGTGCCAGCAGTTACACTGGAGGACCGGGGAATGAGCAGTTCTTC. Protein sequence: CASSYTGGPGNEQFF. The chain joins TRBV6-5 to TRBJ2-1, with D possibly being TRBD2 (5 bases). Trimming took off 2 bases at V and 7 bases at J, with 15 bases between the two ends. This CDR3 spans 15 amino acids. Per the germline V gene, CDR1 is MNHEY and CDR2 is SVGAGI.

This chain uses TRBV20-1 with TRBJ2-2; 12 bases are a match to TRBD2. The CDR3 is made up of 15 amino acids. The germline V gene has CDR1 DFQATT and CDR2 SNEGSKA (reference sequence). The ends lost 3 bases at V and 8 bases at J; junction bases unmatched: 7. CDR3 sequence: CSASLPLAGGGELFF. The CDR3 bases are TGCAGTGCTAGTCTGCCGCTAGCGGGAGGGGGGGAGCTGTTTTTT.

The genes are TRBV7-2 and TRBJ2-1, with 11 bases that match TRBD2. The ends lost 7 bases at V and 4 bases at J; junction bases unmatched: 6. The CDR3 consists of 15 residues. From germline, CDR1 is SGHTA and CDR2 FQGNSA. The CDR3 DNA sequence: TGTGCCAGCAAGCCGGGACTAGCGGCTTACAATGAGCAGTTCTTC. Translated, it gives CASKPGLAAYNEQFF.

The chain links TRBV29-1 to TRBJ2-2; D is uncertain. With 6 bases removed from V and 6 bases from J, the gap between germline ends came to 11 bases. Germline V CDR1 and CDR2: SQVTM, ANQGSEA. The length of the CDR3 is 12 residues. CDR3 region: CSVRQLAGELFF. CDR3 bases: TGCAGCGTCCGTCAACTGGCCGGGGAGCTGTTTTTT.

The genes are TRBV29-1 and TRBJ2-3; 10 nucleotides align to TRBD1. V shed 7 bases and J 6 bases; nucleotides not matched to a gene: 7. Germline CDR1 and CDR2: SQVTM and ANQGSEA. CDR3 length equals 13 residues. CDR3 residues: CSGDRGTADTQYF. Here the CDR3 DNA reads TGCAGCGGGGACAGGGGAACGGCGGATACGCAGTATTTT.

The CDR3 loop is CASSPGLGRGEQFF. CDR3 coding DNA: TGTGCCAGCTCACCAGGACTAGGGAGGGGTGAGCAGTTCTTC. V usage is TRBV18 and J usage is TRBJ2-1; 7 bases are a match to TRBD2. Per germline, CDR1 KGHSH and CDR2 LQKENI. V lost 2 bases to trimming and J lost 9 bases; unmatched junction nucleotides: 7. The CDR3 has 14 amino acids.

This clone was seen a single time. This chain connects TRBV11-2 to TRBJ2-3; possibly TRBD1 for D (6 bases). The CDR3 is made up of 16 amino acids. The V end was cut by 3 bases, the J end by 3 bases, with 16 bases between. Per the germline V gene, CDR1 is SGHAT and CDR2 is FQNNGV. CDR3 loop: CASSFRGGQGTDTQYF. CDR3 in DNA: TGTGCCAGCAGCTTCAGGGGTGGGCAGGGGACAGATACGCAGTATTTT.

The V and J genes are TRBV9 and TRBJ1-2; D perhaps matches TRBD1 (5 bases). Germline CDR1 SGDLS, CDR2 YYNGEE. The CDR3 runs 13 residues. V was cut by 3 bases and J by 2 bases, with 8 bases left in between. The CDR3 here is CASSADINYGYTF. For the CDR3, the DNA is TGTGCCAGCAGCGCGGACATAAACTATGGCTACACCTTC.

This clone is a singleton in its sample. The CDR3 DNA is TGTGCCAGCAGCCACCGACAGGTTAAATCGTACTTC. Translation: CASSHRQVKSYF. The chain employs TRBV11-2 and TRBJ2-7, with D possibly matching TRBD1 (6 bases). Trimming removed 5 bases from V and 12 bases from J, with 17 bases in between. The CDR3 loop spans 12 amino acids. In germline, CDR1 is SGHAT, CDR2 FQNNGV.

The CDR3 coding sequence is TGCGCCAGCAGAGGGACTAGCGGGATAGAGACCCAGTACTTC. This translates into CASRGTSGIETQYF. The chain links TRBV5-1 to TRBJ2-5, with 13 bases matching TRBD2. Germline-derived CDR1 and CDR2 are SGHRS and YFSETQ. The trim removed 5 bases at V and 4 bases at J, leaving 2 bases unmatched. The CDR3 is made up of 14 amino acids.

The gene calls are TRBV7-9 and TRBJ2-1; D remains ambiguous. Germline assignment: CDR1 SEHNR and CDR2 FQNEAQ (reference sequence). The CDR3 runs 12 residues. Trimming shortened V by 1 base and J by 9 bases, and 7 bases separated the two germline ends. The CDR3: CASSLDTGEQFF. DNA for the CDR3: TGTGCCAGCAGCTTAGATACCGGTGAGCAGTTCTTC.

The chain recombines TRBV4-1 with TRBJ1-5; maybe TRBD1 (6 bases). Germline lookup yields CDR1 MGHRA and CDR2 YSYEKL. V lost 0 bases and J 6 bases, leaving 9 bases between the germline ends. CDR3 size: 14 residues. CDR3 amino acids: CASSQDPGVQPQHF. Written as DNA, the CDR3 is TGCGCCAGCAGCCAAGATCCAGGGGTTCAGCCCCAGCATTTT.

The chain joins TRBV4-1 to TRBJ1-4, with D possibly being TRBD1 (5 bases). V gave up 1 base and J gave up 8 bases, with 14 bases separating them. The CDR3 covers 15 residues. Germline assignment: CDR1 MGHRA and CDR2 YSYEKL. The CDR3: CASSQAQGDREKLFF. The DNA of the CDR3 is TGCGCCAGCAGCCAAGCGCAAGGGGATCGGGAAAAACTGTTTTTT.

The rearrangement joins TRBV12-5 to TRBJ2-2; 7 bases match TRBD1. The CDR3 runs 17 residues. Trimming removed 6 bases from V and 7 bases from J; junction bases left unmatched: 17. Germline V CDR1 and CDR2: LGHNT, FRNRAP. The CDR3 DNA reads TGTGCTAGTGGACCTCGACCTGACAGGGTACGCATCGGGGAGCTGTTTTTT. This gives the protein CASGPRPDRVRIGELFF.

The chain links TRBV7-9 to TRBJ2-5; TRBD1 matches at 10 bases. Germline lookup yields CDR1 SEHNR and CDR2 FQNEAQ (reference sequence). The CDR3 totals 16 residues. V trimming: 5 bases; J trimming: 2 bases; junction bases outside the gene matches: 8. The chain's CDR3 is CASSEGDRGQQETQYF. The CDR3 coding sequence is TGTGCCAGCAGCGAAGGGGACAGGGGTCAGCAAGAGACCCAGTACTTC. Looking up the rest from reference TRBV7-9 and TRBJ2-5 gives the full variable domain: DTGVSQNPRHKITKRGQNVTFRCDPISEHNRLYWYRQTLGQGPEFLTYFQNEAQLEKSRLLSDRFSAERPKGSFSTLEIQRTEQGDSAMYLCASSEGDRGQQETQYFGPGTRLLVL.

This chain connects TRBV5-1 to TRBJ1-1; no firm D call. Germline CDR1 is SGHRS and CDR2 is YFSETQ. There are 13 residues in the CDR3. The V and J ends lost 1 base and 3 bases respectively, with 7 bases between them. The DNA of the CDR3 is TGCGCCAGCAGCTTGACAGTGGACACTGAAGCTTTCTTT. This translates into CASSLTVDTEAFF.

This clone occurred once. The chain is built from TRBV18 and TRBJ1-3, with 7 bases identical to TRBD1. CDR1 and CDR2 (germline): KGHSH, LQKENI. The CDR3 runs 15 residues. V was clipped by 1 base and J by 2 bases; unmatched bases: 2. CDR3 residues: CASSPQQGAGNTIYF. Here the CDR3 DNA reads TGTGCCAGCTCACCACAGCAGGGGGCTGGAAACACCATATATTTT.